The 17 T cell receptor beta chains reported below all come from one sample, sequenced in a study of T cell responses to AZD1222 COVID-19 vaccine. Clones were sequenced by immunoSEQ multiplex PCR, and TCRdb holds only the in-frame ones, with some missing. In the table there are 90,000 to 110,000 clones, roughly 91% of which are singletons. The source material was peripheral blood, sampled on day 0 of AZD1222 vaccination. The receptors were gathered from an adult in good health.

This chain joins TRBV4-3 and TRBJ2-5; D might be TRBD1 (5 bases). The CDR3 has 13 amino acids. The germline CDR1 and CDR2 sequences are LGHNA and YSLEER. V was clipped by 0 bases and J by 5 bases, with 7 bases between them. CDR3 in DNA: TGCGCCAGCAGCCAAGATAGGGGTGAGACCCAGTACTTC. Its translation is CASSQDRGETQYF.

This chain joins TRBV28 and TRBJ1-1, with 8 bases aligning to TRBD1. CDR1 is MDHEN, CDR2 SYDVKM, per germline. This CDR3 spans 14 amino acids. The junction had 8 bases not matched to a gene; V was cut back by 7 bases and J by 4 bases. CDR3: CASTPTGGITEAFF. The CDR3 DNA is TGTGCCAGCACCCCTACAGGGGGAATCACTGAAGCTTTCTTT.

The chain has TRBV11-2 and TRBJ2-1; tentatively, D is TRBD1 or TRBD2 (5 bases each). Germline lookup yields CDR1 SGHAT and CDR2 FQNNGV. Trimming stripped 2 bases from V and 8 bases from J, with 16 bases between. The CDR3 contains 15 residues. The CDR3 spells CASSLFGAAQDEQFF. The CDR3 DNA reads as TGTGCCAGCAGCTTATTCGGGGCCGCACAGGATGAGCAGTTCTTC.

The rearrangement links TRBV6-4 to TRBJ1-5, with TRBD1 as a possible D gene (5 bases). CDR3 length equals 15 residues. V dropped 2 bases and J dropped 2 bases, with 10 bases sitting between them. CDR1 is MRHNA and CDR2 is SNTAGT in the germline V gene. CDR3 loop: CASSDKDTGNQPQHF. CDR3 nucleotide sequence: TGTGCCAGCAGTGACAAGGACACGGGCAATCAGCCCCAGCATTTT.

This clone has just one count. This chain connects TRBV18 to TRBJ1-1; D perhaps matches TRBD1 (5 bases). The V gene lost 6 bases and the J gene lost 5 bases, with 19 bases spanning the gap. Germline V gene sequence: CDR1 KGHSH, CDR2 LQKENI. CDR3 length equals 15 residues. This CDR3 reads CASSQRQGGGTEAFF. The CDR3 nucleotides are TGTGCCAGCTCTCAGAGGCAGGGAGGAGGGACTGAAGCTTTCTTT. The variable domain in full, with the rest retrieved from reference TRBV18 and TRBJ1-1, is NAGVMQNPRHLVRRRGQEARLRCSPMKGHSHVYWYRQLPEEGLKFMVYLQKENIIDESGMPKERFSAEFPKEGPSILRIQQVVRGDSAAYFCASSQRQGGGTEAFFGQGTRLTVV.

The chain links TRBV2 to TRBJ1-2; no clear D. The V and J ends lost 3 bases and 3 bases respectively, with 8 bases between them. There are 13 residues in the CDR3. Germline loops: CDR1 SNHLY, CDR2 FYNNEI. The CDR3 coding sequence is TGTGCCAGCAGTGAGGCCCAACACTATGGCTACACCTTC. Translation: CASSEAQHYGYTF.

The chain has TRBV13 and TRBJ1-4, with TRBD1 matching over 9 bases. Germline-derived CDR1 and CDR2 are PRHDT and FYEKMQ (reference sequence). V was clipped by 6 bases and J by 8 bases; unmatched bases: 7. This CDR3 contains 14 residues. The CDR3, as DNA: TGTGCCAGCAGTCCACAGGGGGCTAGAGAAAAACTGTTTTTT. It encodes CASSPQGAREKLFF.

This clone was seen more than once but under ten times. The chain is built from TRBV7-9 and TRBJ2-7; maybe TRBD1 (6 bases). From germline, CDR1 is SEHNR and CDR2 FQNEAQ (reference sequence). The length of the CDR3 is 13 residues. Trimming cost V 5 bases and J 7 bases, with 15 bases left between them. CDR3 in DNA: TGTGCCAGCAGCCGCGACAGGTATCCTGAGCAGTACTTC. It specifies CASSRDRYPEQYF.

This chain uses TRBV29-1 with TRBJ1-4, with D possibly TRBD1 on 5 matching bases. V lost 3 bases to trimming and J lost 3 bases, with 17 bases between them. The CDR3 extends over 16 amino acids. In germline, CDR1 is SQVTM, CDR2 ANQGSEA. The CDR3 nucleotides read TGCAGCGTTGAGCCCCCCGGGGGGACGCCTAATGAAAAACTGTTTTTT. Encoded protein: CSVEPPGGTPNEKLFF.

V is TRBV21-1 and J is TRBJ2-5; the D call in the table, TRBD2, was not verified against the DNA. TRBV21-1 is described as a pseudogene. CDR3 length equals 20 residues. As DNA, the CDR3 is TGTGCCAGCAGCAAATTCTCCCTAGGAGATCGTGTTCGGGGCCAAGAGACCCAGTACTTC. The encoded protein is CASSKFSLGDRVRGQETQYF.

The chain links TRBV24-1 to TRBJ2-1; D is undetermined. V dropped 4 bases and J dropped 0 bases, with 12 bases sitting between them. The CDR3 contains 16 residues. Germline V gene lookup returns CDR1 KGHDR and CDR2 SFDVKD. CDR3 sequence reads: CATSDPGPSSYNEQFF. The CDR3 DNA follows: TGTGCCACCAGTGACCCCGGCCCGAGCTCCTACAATGAGCAGTTCTTC.

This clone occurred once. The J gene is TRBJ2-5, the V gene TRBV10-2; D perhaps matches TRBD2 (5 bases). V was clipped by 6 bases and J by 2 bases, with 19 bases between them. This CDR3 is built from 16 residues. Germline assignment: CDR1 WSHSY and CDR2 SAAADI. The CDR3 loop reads CASRSAGVGPQETQYF. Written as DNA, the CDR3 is TGCGCCAGCAGGAGTGCCGGGGTAGGACCTCAAGAGACCCAGTACTTC.

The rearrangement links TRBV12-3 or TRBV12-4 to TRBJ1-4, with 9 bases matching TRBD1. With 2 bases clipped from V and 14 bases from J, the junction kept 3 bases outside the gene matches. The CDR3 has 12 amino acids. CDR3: CASSLRTGGLFF. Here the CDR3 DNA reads TGTGCCAGCAGTTTAAGAACAGGGGGCCTGTTTTTT.

Here the CDR3 reads CASRVQGGGSYGYTF. The CDR3, as DNA: TGTGCCAGTAGAGTTCAAGGAGGGGGCAGCTATGGCTACACCTTC. V gene TRBV19 combines with J gene TRBJ1-2, with 7 bases aligning to TRBD1. This CDR3 has 15 residues. Germline lookup yields CDR1 LNHDA and CDR2 SQIVND (reference sequence). The V gene end was trimmed by 6 bases and the J gene end by 4 bases; junction bases not matched to a gene: 11.

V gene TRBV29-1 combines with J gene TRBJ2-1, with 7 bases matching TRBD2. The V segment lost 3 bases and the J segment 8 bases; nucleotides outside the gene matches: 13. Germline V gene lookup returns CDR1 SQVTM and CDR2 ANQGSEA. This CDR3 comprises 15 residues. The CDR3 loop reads CSVDWKWEGRYEQFF. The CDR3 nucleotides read TGCAGCGTTGACTGGAAGTGGGAGGGCCGCTATGAGCAGTTCTTC.

In DNA form, the CDR3 reads TGTGCCAGCTCACCACCTCTAGCGGACTACAATGAGCAGTTCTTC. Translated: CASSPPLADYNEQFF. V and J are TRBV18 and TRBJ2-1, with 7 bases fitting TRBD2. Germline V CDR1 and CDR2: KGHSH, LQKENI. The CDR3 extends over 15 amino acids. V dropped 0 bases and J dropped 3; count of bases not matched to a gene: 2.

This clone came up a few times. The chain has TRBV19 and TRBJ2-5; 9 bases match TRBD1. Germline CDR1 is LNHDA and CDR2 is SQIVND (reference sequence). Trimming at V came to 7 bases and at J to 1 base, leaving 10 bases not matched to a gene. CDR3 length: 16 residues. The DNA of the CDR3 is TGTGCCAGTAAGGGACAGGGAAGGGGTTTCCAAGAGACCCAGTACTTC. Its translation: CASKGQGRGFQETQYF.